The next 2 T cell receptor beta chains were all read from a single sample in a study of control samples from healthy donors and cancer patients. Profiling relied on immunoSEQ multiplex PCR, and the TCRdb table lists in-frame clones only, not all of them. The repertoire holds approximately 210,000 clones, with approximately 90% as singletons. The sample consisted of blood. Every receptor here comes from a man aged 30 to 39 in good health.

This clone was seen more than once but under ten times. J is TRBJ1-1 and V is TRBV5-6, with D possibly matching TRBD1 (6 bases). Trimming took 0 bases from V and 5 from J, leaving 14 bases between them. Germline CDR1 is SGHDT and CDR2 is YYEEEE. CDR3 size: 15 residues. The CDR3 here is CASSLDGGGLTEAFF. The CDR3 DNA is TGTGCCAGCAGCTTGGACGGTGGGGGCCTGACTGAAGCTTTCTTT.

V and J are TRBV2 and TRBJ1-1, with D possibly being TRBD1 (6 bases). Trimming took 6 bases from V and 4 from J, leaving 15 bases between them. The CDR3 loop spans 14 amino acids. CDR1 is SNHLY, CDR2 FYNNEI, per germline. The CDR3 here is CASSRVQGFTEAFF. CDR3 bases: TGTGCCAGCAGCAGAGTACAGGGTTTCACTGAAGCTTTCTTT.